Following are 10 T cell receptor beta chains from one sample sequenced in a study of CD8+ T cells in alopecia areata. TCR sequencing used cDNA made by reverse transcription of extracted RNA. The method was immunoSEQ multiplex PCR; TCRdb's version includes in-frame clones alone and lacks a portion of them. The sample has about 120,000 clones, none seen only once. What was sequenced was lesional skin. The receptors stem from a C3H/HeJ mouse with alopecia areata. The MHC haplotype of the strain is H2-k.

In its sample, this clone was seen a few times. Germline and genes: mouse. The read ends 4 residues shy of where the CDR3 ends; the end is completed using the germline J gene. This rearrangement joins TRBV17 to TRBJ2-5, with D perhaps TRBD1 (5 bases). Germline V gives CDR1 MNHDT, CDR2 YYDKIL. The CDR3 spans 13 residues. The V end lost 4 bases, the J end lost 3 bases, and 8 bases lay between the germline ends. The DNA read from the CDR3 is TGTGCTAGCAGTATTCAGGGACAAGAC. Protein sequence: CASSIQGQD. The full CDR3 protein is CASSIQGQDTQYF.

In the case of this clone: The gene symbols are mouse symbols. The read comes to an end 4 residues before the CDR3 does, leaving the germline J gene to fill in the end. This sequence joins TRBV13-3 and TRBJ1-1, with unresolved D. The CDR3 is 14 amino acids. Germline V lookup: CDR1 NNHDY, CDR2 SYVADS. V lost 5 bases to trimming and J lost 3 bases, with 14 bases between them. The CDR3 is CASSDDLRDTEVFF. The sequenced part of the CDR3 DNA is TGTGCCAGCAGCGACGACCTGAGGGACACA.

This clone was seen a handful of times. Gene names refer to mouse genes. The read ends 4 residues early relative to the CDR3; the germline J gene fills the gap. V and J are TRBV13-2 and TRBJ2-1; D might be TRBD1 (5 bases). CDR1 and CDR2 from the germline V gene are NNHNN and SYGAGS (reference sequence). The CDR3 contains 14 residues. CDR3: CASGEGQGGAEQFF. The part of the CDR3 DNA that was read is TGTGCCAGCGGTGAAGGGCAGGGAGGAGCT.

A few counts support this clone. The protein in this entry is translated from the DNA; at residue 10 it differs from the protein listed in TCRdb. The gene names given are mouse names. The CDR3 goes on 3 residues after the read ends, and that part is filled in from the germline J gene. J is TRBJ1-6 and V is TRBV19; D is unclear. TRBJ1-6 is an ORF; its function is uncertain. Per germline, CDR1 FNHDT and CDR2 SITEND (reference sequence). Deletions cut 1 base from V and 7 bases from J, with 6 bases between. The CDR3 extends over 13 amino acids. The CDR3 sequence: CASSIMQNSPLYF. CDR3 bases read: TGTGCCAGCAGTATAATGCAGAATTCGCCC.

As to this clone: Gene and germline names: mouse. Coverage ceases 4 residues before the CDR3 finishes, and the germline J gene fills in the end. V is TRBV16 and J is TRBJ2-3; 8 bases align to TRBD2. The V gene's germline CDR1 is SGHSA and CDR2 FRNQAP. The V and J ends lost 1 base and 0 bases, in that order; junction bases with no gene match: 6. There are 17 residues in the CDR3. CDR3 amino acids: CASSLGAGGSSAETLYF. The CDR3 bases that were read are TGTGCAAGCAGCTTAGGGGCTGGGGGGTCTAGTGCAGAA.

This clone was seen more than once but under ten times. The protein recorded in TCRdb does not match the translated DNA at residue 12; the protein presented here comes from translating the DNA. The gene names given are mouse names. The CDR3 bases that were read are TGTGCCAGCTCTCTTACAGGGTTTTCTGGAAATACG. It codes for CASSLTGFSGNT. From start to end, the CDR3 is CASSLTGFSGNTLYF. The genes are TRBV12-2 and TRBJ1-3, with D perhaps TRBD1 (6 bases). The read gets to within 3 residues of the CDR3 end, and the germline J gene fills in the rest. Germline CDR1 reads SGHLS; CDR2 reads HYDKME. The CDR3 extends over 15 amino acids. V was cut by 1 base and J by 0 bases, with 9 bases left in between.

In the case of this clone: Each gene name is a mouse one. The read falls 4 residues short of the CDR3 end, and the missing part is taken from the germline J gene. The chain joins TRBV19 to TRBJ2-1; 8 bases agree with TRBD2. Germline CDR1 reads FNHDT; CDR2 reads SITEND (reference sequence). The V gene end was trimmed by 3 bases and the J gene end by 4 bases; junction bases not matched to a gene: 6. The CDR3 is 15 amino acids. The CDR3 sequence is CASSTGGTHYAEQFF. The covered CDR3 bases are TGTGCCAGCAGTACTGGGGGGACTCATTATGCT.

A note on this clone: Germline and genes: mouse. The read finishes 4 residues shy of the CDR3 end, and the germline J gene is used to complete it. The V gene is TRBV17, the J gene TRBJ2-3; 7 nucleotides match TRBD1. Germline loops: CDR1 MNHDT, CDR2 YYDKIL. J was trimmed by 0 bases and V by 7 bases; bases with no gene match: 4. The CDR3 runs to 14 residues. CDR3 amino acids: CASNPGQSAETLYF. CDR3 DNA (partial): TGTGCTAGCAATCCGGGACAGAGTGCAGAA.

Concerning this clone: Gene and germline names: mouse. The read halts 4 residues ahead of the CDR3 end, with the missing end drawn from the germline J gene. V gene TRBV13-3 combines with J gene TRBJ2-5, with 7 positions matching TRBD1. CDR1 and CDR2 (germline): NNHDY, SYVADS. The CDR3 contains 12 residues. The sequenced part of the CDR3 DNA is TGTGCCAGCAGCTTACAGGGGGAC. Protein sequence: CASSLQGD. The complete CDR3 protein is CASSLQGDTQYF.

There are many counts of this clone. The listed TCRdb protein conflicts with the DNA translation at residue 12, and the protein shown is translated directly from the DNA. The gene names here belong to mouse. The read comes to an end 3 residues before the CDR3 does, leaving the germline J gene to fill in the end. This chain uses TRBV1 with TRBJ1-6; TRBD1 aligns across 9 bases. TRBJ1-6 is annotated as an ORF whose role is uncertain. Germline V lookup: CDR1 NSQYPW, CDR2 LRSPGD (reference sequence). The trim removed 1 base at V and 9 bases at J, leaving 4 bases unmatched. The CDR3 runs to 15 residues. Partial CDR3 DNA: TGCACCTGCAGTGCAGGGGACAGGGTGGGTTCGCCC. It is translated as CTCSAGDRVGSP. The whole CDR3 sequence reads CTCSAGDRVGSPLYF.